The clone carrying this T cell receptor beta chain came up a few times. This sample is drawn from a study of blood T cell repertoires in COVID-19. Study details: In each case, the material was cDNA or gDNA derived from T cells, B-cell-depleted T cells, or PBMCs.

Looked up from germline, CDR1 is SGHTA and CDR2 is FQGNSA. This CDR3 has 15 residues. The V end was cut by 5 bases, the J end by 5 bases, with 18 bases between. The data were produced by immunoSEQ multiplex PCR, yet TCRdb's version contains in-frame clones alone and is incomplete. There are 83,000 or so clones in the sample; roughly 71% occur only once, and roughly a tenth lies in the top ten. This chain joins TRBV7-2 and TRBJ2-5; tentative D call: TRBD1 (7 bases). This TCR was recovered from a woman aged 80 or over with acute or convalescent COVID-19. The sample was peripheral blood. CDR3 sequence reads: CASSPGGRVGETQYF. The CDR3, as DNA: TGTGCCAGCAGCCCAGGGGGGCGAGTTGGGGAGACCCAGTACTTC.